What follows are 9 T cell receptor beta chains derived from one specimen sequenced in a study of cytomegalovirus exposure and HLA in healthy donors. PCR employed 60 Vbeta and 13 Jbeta primers. Generated by immunoSEQ multiplex PCR, the TCRdb table keeps only in-frame clones and is missing some. This table holds under 150,000 clones, roughly 83% found once. Sequencing was performed on PBMCs. These receptors all come from a girl aged 2 to 10 in good health and CMV-seronegative.

This chain uses TRBV30 with TRBJ1-1; D unclear. CDR3 length: 13 amino acids. Trimming left V 0 bases short and J 3 bases short, with 8 bases between. Germline loops: CDR1 GTSNPN, CDR2 SVGIG (reference sequence). In DNA, the CDR3 is TGTGCCTGGAGTGTGTCACAGTACACTGAAGCTTTCTTT. This codes for CAWSVSQYTEAFF.

V gene TRBV6-5 combines with J gene TRBJ2-5, with 9 bases matching TRBD2. Trimming took 5 bases from V and 7 from J; bases not matched to a gene: 11. Looked up from germline, CDR1 is MNHEY and CDR2 is SVGAGI. The CDR3 extends over 15 amino acids. CDR3 nucleotide sequence: TGTGCCAGCAGTCTCAGCGGGGGGAGCGTAGGGACCCAGTACTTC. Its translation is CASSLSGGSVGTQYF.

The V call is TRBV29-1, the J call TRBJ2-7; 11 bases match TRBD1. The V and J ends lost 6 bases and 4 bases, in that order; junction bases with no gene match: 5. Germline CDR1 and CDR2: SQVTM and ANQGSEA. The CDR3 length is 13 residues. CDR3: CSVGQGAWYEQYF. The DNA for the CDR3 is TGCAGCGTCGGACAGGGGGCGTGGTACGAGCAGTACTTC.

The chain carries TRBV4-2 and TRBJ2-3, with D maybe TRBD2 (6 bases). The CDR3 spans 16 residues. V was cut by 4 bases and J by 2 bases, with 16 bases left in between. Germline CDR1 and CDR2: LGHNA and YNFKEQ. The CDR3 reads CASSPGTSSHTDTQYF. The CDR3, as DNA: TGTGCCAGCAGCCCCGGTACTAGCAGCCACACAGATACGCAGTATTTT.

This clone showed up just once. The chain couples TRBV2 to TRBJ2-1, with D hard to call. Trimming took off 10 bases at V and 8 bases at J, with 18 bases between the two ends. The CDR3 totals 13 residues. CDR1 and CDR2 from the germline V gene are SNHLY and FYNNEI. For the CDR3, the DNA is TGTGCCACTAGTATTTGGCGTTTTGATGAGCAGTTCTTC. This codes for CATSIWRFDEQFF. Together with reference TRBV2 and TRBJ2-1, the CDR3 gives the full variable domain: EPEVTQTPSHQVTQMGQEVILRCVPISNHLYFYWYRQILGQKVEFLVSFYNNEISEKSEIFDDQFSVERPDGSNFTLKIRSTKLEDSAMYFCATSIWRFDEQFFGPGTRLTVL.

The chain uses TRBV6-5 and TRBJ2-2; weak D call: TRBD2 (5 bases). This CDR3 contains 13 residues. Germline-derived CDR1 and CDR2 are MNHEY and SVGAGI. Between the trimmed V and J ends, which lost 8 bases and 8 bases, there was a span of 15 bases. The chain's CDR3 is CASCLGRTGELFF. CDR3 nucleotide sequence: TGTGCCAGCTGCCTGGGTCGGACTGGGGAGCTGTTTTTT.

This chain uses TRBV28 with TRBJ2-5, with TRBD1 identical over 7 bases. Germline assignment: CDR1 MDHEN and CDR2 SYDVKM. Losses at the gene ends were 6 bases for V and 2 bases for J; bases not matched to a gene: 6. This CDR3 contains 14 residues. The CDR3: CASRRTGTQETQYF. In DNA form, the CDR3 reads TGTGCCAGCAGAAGGACAGGAACACAAGAGACCCAGTACTTC.

This chain links TRBV19 with TRBJ1-3; no clear D. Germline V gene sequence: CDR1 LNHDA, CDR2 SQIVND (reference sequence). Trimming shortened V by 5 bases and J by 2 bases, and 13 bases separated the two germline ends. The CDR3 consists of 15 residues. CDR3 in amino acids: CASSLRRQAGNTIYF. The CDR3 DNA reads as TGTGCCAGTAGTCTACGACGACAAGCTGGAAACACCATATATTTT.

This clone was recorded a few times. V and J are TRBV19 and TRBJ1-5, with 8 bases matching TRBD1. Per germline, CDR1 LNHDA and CDR2 SQIVND (reference sequence). CDR3 length: 11 residues. V was pared by 5 bases and J by 10 bases, with 1 base of the junction left unmatched. The CDR3 coding sequence is TGTGCCAGTAGTGGACAGGGTCCCCAGCATTTT. Its translation is CASSGQGPQHF.